Shown below are 11 T cell receptor beta chains from a single sample sequenced in a study of PD-1 blockade in classical Hodgkin lymphoma. Time point meaning: cycle 4 day 1 (C4D1), after five to seven weeks of nivolumab. Relapse after autologous stem cell transplantation occurred in every patient, and brentuximab vedotin exposure varied. The method was immunoSEQ multiplex PCR; TCRdb's version includes in-frame clones alone and lacks a portion of them. The table shows approximately 65,000 clones, with around 90% occurring only once. Specimen: peripheral blood mononuclear cells (PBMCs), collected before the fourth cycle of nivolumab. Every receptor here comes from a human donor with classical Hodgkin lymphoma.

The genes are TRBV7-9 and TRBJ1-1, with 7 bases lining up with TRBD1. CDR1 is SEHNR and CDR2 is FQNEAQ in the germline V gene (reference sequence). CDR3 length: 14 residues. The junction had 6 bases not matched to a gene; V was cut back by 5 bases and J by 3 bases. CDR3 amino acids: CASSEVGQYTEAFF. In DNA form, the CDR3 reads TGTGCCAGCAGCGAGGTGGGACAGTACACTGAAGCTTTCTTT.

The rearrangement joins TRBV6-1 to TRBJ1-1; weak D call: TRBD1 (5 bases). Germline CDR1 is MNHNS and CDR2 is SASEGT. V shed 7 bases and J shed 6 bases, with 12 bases lying between them. CDR3 size: 12 residues. CDR3 region: CASTGGNAEAFF. The CDR3 DNA is TGTGCCAGCACCGGGGGTAACGCTGAAGCTTTCTTT.

The chain is built from TRBV4-1 and TRBJ2-5; D is uncertain. In germline, CDR1 is MGHRA, CDR2 YSYEKL. V was cut by 6 bases and J by 7 bases, with 12 bases left in between. The CDR3 extends over 12 amino acids. The CDR3 DNA follows: TGCGCCAGCAGTCGAGAGGAAGGGACCCAGTACTTC. Residues: CASSREEGTQYF.

The V gene is TRBV30, the J gene TRBJ1-2; D remains unclear. Trimming pared 2 bases from V and 14 bases from J, leaving 15 bases between. Germline CDR1 GTSNPN, CDR2 SVGIG (reference sequence). This CDR3 is 11 amino acids long. The CDR3 DNA follows: TGTGCCTGGAGTTCGGCGACGCGGGGAACCTTC. Protein product: CAWSSATRGTF.

This chain uses TRBV11-2 with TRBJ2-3; no reliable D call. With 4 bases removed from V and 3 bases from J, the gap between germline ends came to 20 bases. The germline V gene has CDR1 SGHAT and CDR2 FQNNGV. The CDR3 is 17 amino acids. The CDR3 is CASSSPDRRARTDTQYF. The CDR3 DNA reads as TGTGCCAGCAGCTCCCCTGACCGACGGGCGCGGACAGATACGCAGTATTTT.

The chain is built from TRBV7-9 and TRBJ2-2; D is unclear. Germline V gene data show CDR1 as SEHNR and CDR2 as FQNEAQ (reference sequence). Trimming stripped 4 bases from V and 3 bases from J, with 3 bases between. CDR3 length equals 12 residues. The CDR3 DNA reads TGTGCCAGCAGCTCCGACACCGGGGAGCTGTTTTTT. This codes for CASSSDTGELFF.

This clone came up once. V is TRBV6-5 and J is TRBJ2-7; tentative D call: TRBD1 (6 bases). Germline V lookup: CDR1 MNHEY, CDR2 SVGAGI. Trimming left V 0 bases short and J 5 bases short, with 11 bases between. The CDR3 contains 14 residues. CDR3 DNA sequence: TGTGCCAGCAGTTACTCGAGCCAGGGGAACGAGCAGTACTTC. Translated: CASSYSSQGNEQYF.

The J gene is TRBJ1-4, the V gene TRBV6-1, with D tentatively TRBD1 (6 bases). V was trimmed by 7 bases and J by 3 bases, leaving 12 bases between them. From germline, CDR1 is MNHNS and CDR2 SASEGT. The CDR3 contains 14 residues. The DNA of the CDR3 is TGTGCCAGCACCCCGAGGGGGTCTAATGAAAAACTGTTTTTT. This gives the protein CASTPRGSNEKLFF.

The CDR3 sequence: CASKETSGYTDTQYF. Here the CDR3 DNA reads TGTGCCAGCAAGGAGACTAGCGGTTACACAGATACGCAGTATTTT. V is TRBV6-5 and J is TRBJ2-3, with 9 nucleotides matching TRBD2. The CDR3 has 15 amino acids. CDR1 and CDR2 (germline): MNHEY, SVGAGI. V gave up 7 bases and J gave up 2 bases; unmatched junction bases: 7.

The V gene is TRBV27, the J gene TRBJ2-3; D perhaps matches TRBD1 (5 bases). Germline V gives CDR1 MNHEY, CDR2 SMNVEV (reference sequence). The CDR3 has 13 amino acids. The germline V and J ends were trimmed by 6 bases and 7 bases, with 14 bases remaining between them. CDR3 amino acids: CASRTTGPNTQYF. The CDR3, as DNA: TGTGCCAGCAGAACCACAGGCCCCAATACGCAGTATTTT.

The chain is built from TRBV28 and TRBJ2-7; 7 bases are shared with TRBD2. V lost 1 base and J lost 2; bases outside the gene matches: 5. The CDR3 extends over 15 amino acids. Germline assignment: CDR1 MDHEN and CDR2 SYDVKM. The CDR3 loop reads CASSLYSGGAYEQYF. CDR3 DNA sequence: TGTGCCAGCAGTTTATATAGTGGGGGGGCCTACGAGCAGTACTTC.